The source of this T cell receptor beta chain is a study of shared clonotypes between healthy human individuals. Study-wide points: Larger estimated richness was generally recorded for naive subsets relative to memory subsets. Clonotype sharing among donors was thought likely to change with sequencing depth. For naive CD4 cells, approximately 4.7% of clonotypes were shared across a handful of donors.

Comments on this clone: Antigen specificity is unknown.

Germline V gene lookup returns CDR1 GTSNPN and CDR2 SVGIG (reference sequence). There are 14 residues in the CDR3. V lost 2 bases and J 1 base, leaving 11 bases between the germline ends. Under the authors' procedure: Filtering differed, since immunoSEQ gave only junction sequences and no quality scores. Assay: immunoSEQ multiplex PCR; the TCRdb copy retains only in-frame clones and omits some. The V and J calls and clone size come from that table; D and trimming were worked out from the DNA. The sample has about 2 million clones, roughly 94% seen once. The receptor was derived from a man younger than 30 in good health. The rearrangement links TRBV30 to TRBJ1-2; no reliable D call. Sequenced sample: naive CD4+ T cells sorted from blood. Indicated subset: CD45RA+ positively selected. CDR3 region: CAWSTSRYNYGYTF. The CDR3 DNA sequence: TGTGCCTGGAGTACAAGCAGATATAACTATGGCTACACCTTC.